The rows below give T cell receptor beta chains drawn from one sample of a study of cytomegalovirus exposure and HLA in healthy donors. The method was immunoSEQ multiplex PCR; TCRdb's version includes in-frame clones alone and lacks a portion of them. This sample has over 95,000 clones, with about 70% found just once. Sample: PBMCs. The receptors here all came from a middle-aged woman in good health and CMV-seropositive. CDR3s include the opening cysteine and the closing phenylalanine or tryptophan. D genes are given only for firm matches.

d_call j_call v_call cdr3_aa
NA TRBJ2-7 TRBV5-5 CASSLGSGGTAYEQYF
NA TRBJ2-5 TRBV5-1 CASSSFGLSTETQYF
NA TRBJ1-1 TRBV29-1 CSAGHYNTEAFF
NA TRBJ1-1 TRBV7-9 CASSLGSAGLGTEAFF
NA TRBJ1-3 TRBV7-9 CASSAHPSSGNTIYF
NA TRBJ2-5 TRBV5-4 CASSLNRYIQETQYF
TRBD1 TRBJ1-1 TRBV7-9 CASSLQGAYTEAFF
TRBD1 TRBJ1-1 TRBV7-8 CASSEPGTGNSTEAFF
TRBD2 TRBJ2-1 TRBV19 CASNPNPGLAANEQFF
TRBD1 TRBJ2-1 TRBV7-8 CASSLGGQASSYNEQFF
NA TRBJ2-7 TRBV2 CASTRSSYEQYF
NA TRBJ2-2 TRBV2 CASSVRSGELFF
NA TRBJ2-1 TRBV11-2 CASSRRFGAGTQRNEQFF
NA TRBJ2-3 TRBV29-1 CSVRDNTDTQYF
NA TRBJ1-5 TRBV2 CASSEEWLGNQPQHF
NA TRBJ1-1 TRBV6-5 CASSYSNRGTEAFF
TRBD1 TRBJ2-7 TRBV5-4 CASSWDRFSYEQYF
TRBD2 TRBJ2-3 TRBV19 CASSHNRRGGLGDTQYF
TRBD1 TRBJ1-5 TRBV7-8 CASDRGWNQPQHF
NA TRBJ2-5 TRBV5-1 CASTSGATSGWETQYF
NA TRBJ2-5 TRBV7-9 CASSFDRIQETQYF
NA TRBJ2-2 TRBV10-3 CATWPQTNTGELFF
NA TRBJ2-3 TRBV7-9 CASSFGLPSSTDTQYF
TRBD1 TRBJ2-1 TRBV6-6 CASSSSGRGSYNEQFF
TRBD1 TRBJ2-7 TRBV5-1 CASSLATDRGPIVLTPYEQYF
NA TRBJ2-1 TRBV5-6 CASSLRGTSYNEQFF
TRBD1 TRBJ1-5 TRBV7-2 CASSFIAGGYQPQHF
TRBD1 TRBJ1-4 TRBV19 CASQQGAGNEKLFF
TRBD1 TRBJ1-2 TRBV27 CASSPTGKSYGYTF
NA TRBJ1-5 TRBV6-5 CASSPHRTNQPQHF
TRBD1 TRBJ2-1 TRBV25-1 CASSEAGQGNNEQFF
NA TRBJ1-1 TRBV19 CASSTQGGTEAFF
TRBD1 TRBJ1-5 TRBV5-6 CASSFFVRGLDQPQHF
TRBD2 TRBJ2-3 TRBV4-1 CASSQSVSAGVGTDTQYF
TRBD1 TRBJ1-2 TRBV5-1 CASSMGQNYGYTF
TRBD1 TRBJ1-2 TRBV5-4 CASSDYRGIYGYTF
TRBD1 TRBJ2-7 TRBV18 CASSLPGTGKTYEQYF
NA TRBJ2-7 TRBV7-6 CASSSTQGLLYEQYF
TRBD1 TRBJ2-7 TRBV9 CASSSRDRGQSKYF
NA TRBJ1-3 TRBV9 CASSVEGQGFSGNTIYF
NA TRBJ1-5 TRBV5-6 CASSPTGQGNQPQHF
TRBD1 TRBJ1-2 TRBV4-1 CASSQGGTVLNYGYTF
TRBD1 TRBJ1-2 TRBV5-1 CASNPATGGYGYTF
NA TRBJ1-1 TRBV7-3 CASSLGQHAEAFF
NA TRBJ2-3 TRBV27 CASSLDSRTDTQYF
NA TRBJ1-6 TRBV30 CAWSWGRSNSPLHF